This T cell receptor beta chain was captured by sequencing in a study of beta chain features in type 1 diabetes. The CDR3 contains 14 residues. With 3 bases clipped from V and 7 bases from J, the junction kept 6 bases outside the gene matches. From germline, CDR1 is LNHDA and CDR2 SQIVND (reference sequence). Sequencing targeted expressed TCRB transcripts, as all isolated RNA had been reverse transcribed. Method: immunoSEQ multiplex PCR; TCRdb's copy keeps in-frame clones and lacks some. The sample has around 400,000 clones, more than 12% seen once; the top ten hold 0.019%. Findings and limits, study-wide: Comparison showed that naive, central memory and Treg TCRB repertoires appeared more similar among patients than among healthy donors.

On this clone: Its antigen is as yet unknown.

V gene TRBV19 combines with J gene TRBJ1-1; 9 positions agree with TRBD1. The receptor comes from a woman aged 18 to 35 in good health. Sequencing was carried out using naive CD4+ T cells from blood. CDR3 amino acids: CASSINGQGIEAFF. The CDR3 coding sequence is TGTGCCAGTAGTATCAATGGACAGGGGATTGAAGCTTTCTTT.